The 2 T cell receptor beta chains below were found in one sample sequenced in a study of cytomegalovirus exposure and HLA in healthy donors. Produced via immunoSEQ multiplex PCR; TCRdb's table is partial and in-frame only. The sample records 200,000 to 250,000 clones, about 90% being singletons. Sequenced sample: PBMCs. Receptors were obtained from a man between 18 and 35 years old in good health and CMV-seropositive.

The chain employs TRBV18 and TRBJ1-1; D is unclear. Looked up from germline, CDR1 is KGHSH and CDR2 is LQKENI. The CDR3 is made up of 13 amino acids. V dropped 6 bases and J dropped 8 bases, with 16 bases sitting between them. The CDR3 protein is CASSPRPAWEAFF. DNA for the CDR3: TGTGCCAGCTCTCCGAGACCGGCCTGGGAAGCTTTCTTT.

CDR3 amino acids: CASSLELAGVYNEQFF. CDR3 coding DNA: TGTGCCAGCAGCTTGGAACTAGCGGGAGTGTACAATGAGCAGTTCTTC. The V gene is TRBV5-4, the J gene TRBJ2-1, with TRBD2 identical over 11 bases. Germline V CDR1 and CDR2: SGHNT, YYREEE (reference sequence). V shed 0 bases and J 4 bases; nucleotides not matched to a gene: 3. This CDR3 has 16 amino acids.